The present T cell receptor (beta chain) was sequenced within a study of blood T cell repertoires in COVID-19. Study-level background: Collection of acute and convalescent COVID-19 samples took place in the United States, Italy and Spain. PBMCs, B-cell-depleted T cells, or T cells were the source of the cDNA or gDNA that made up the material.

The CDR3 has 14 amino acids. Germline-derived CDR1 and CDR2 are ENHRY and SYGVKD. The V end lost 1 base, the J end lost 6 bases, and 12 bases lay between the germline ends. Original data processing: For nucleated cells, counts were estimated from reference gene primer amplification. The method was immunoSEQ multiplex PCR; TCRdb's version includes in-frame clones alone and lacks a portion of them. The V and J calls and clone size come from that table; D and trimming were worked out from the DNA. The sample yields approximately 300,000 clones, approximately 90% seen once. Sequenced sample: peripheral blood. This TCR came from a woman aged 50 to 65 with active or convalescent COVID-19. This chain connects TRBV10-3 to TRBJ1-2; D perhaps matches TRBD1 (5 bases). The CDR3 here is CAISEFGGKDGYTF. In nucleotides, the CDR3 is TGTGCCATCAGTGAGTTCGGGGGGAAGGATGGCTACACCTTC.